This T cell receptor (beta chain) was captured by sequencing in a study of T cells after yellow fever vaccination. Overall study findings and caveats: Among primary-vaccination clones, most reappeared after the booster, at almost 98% for CD4 and about 90% for CD8. Overall, a small share of clonotypes was seen in both CD4 and CD8 compartments.

In this sample, this clonotype turned up a few times. Its specificity is unknown. TCRdb independently ran MiXCR on the 5' RACE reads; one entry per CDR3 protein. This sample has some 350,000 distinct CDR3 sequences; approximately 4% occur once, and the top ten carry around 23%. Specimen: PBMCs, collected 5 days after the yellow fever booster vaccination. The clonotype was recovered from a man younger than 35 who received the YFV17D yellow fever vaccine.

The CDR3 DNA reads TGTGCCAGTAGTATAGCTGTCCTAGCGGGAACATCACGGAGCTCCTACAATGAGCAGTTCTTC. It translates to CASSIAVLAGTSRSSYNEQFF. V is TRBV19 and J is TRBJ2-1, with 9 bases lining up with TRBD2. The germline V gene has CDR1 LNHDA and CDR2 SQIVND (reference sequence). The junction had 16 bases not matched to a gene; V was cut back by 1 base and J by 0 bases. The CDR3 is made up of 21 amino acids.